This record concerns one T cell receptor (beta chain) sequence. The antigen it recognizes is unknown. Within one base of it there is no much larger clone, and no base qualities were kept. The library was built by means of RT-PCR. The instrument given in TCRdb is Illumina MiSeq. TCRdb redid the processing of the public reads, applying fastp at Q25 and MiXCR, and retained in-frame beta chains. CDR3 protein duplicates are merged, each entry listing the most common genes and DNA. This sample lists 150 to 200 distinct CDR3 sequences; 58% were detected once. The ten largest clones take up 50% to 65% of the sample. The record originates from a study of CD4 T cell repertoires and nickel (dated by TCRdb to between 2020 and 2021). Trimming removed 0 bases from V and 2 bases from J, leaving 11 bases between the germline ends. The CDR3 measures 15 amino acids from cysteine to phenylalanine. Only CDR3 DNA is held: 45 bases, read in frame from base 1. Looking up the germline V gene yields CDR1 SGDLS and CDR2 YYNGEE.

The material sequenced was CD4+ T cells from blood, not recorded whether cultured. In this chain, TRBV9 is recombined with TRBJ1-2, with no confident D gene call. This receptor was identified in a human donor in a nickel allergy study, with or without nickel allergy (not recorded which). It is not recorded whether this sample comes from one donor or several. The CDR3 region reads CASSVGGRGNYGYTF. The sequence in DNA is TGTGCCAGCAGCGTAGGTGGTCGCGGAAACTATGGCTACACCTTC.